A selection of T cell receptor beta chains follows, all from one sample in a study of T cell responses to AZD1222 COVID-19 vaccine. Assay used: immunoSEQ multiplex PCR; TCRdb lists only in-frame clones, some missing. The sample lists about 140,000 clones, roughly 90% seen once, with under 2.5% in the top ten. The specimen comprised peripheral blood, sampled on day 0 of AZD1222 vaccination. These receptors were collected from an adult in good health. CDR3s include the opening cysteine and the closing phenylalanine or tryptophan. D genes are given only for firm matches. Clone size, where shown, is once, few, many, or a class for clones that have expanded.

>.|.|TRBJ1-1|TRBV25-1|15
CASSDLSYGNWGAFF
TGTGCCAGCAGTGATTTGTCCTACGGGAACTGGGGAGCTTTCTTT
>.|TRBD1|TRBJ2-2|TRBV2|15
CGGDRVSGGTGELFF
TGTGGGGGGGACAGGGTTTCTGGCGGCACCGGGGAGCTGTTTTTT
>.|.|TRBJ2-5|TRBV21-1|16
CASSKKPSGGGETQYF
TGTGCCAGCAGCAAAAAACCTAGCGGGGGAGGGGAGACCCAGTACTTC
>.|TRBD1|TRBJ1-5|TRBV18|15
CASSPSTGINQPQHF
TGTGCCAGCTCACCCTCGACAGGGATCAATCAGCCCCAGCATTTT
>.|TRBD1|TRBJ2-3|TRBV7-2|12
CASSQGADTQYF
TGTGCCAGCAGTCAGGGGGCAGATACGCAGTATTTT
>once|.|TRBJ2-1|TRBV21-1|16
CASSKGNHSSYNEQFF
TGTGCCAGCAGCAAAGGAAATCACAGCTCCTACAATGAGCAGTTCTTC
>once|.|TRBJ2-7|TRBV27|13
CASSFARGNEQYF
TGTGCCAGCAGTTTCGCCAGGGGAAACGAGCAGTACTTC
>.|TRBD2|TRBJ2-7|TRBV6-5|15
CASILLAGGVYEQYF
TGTGCCAGCATTCTACTAGCGGGAGGGGTATACGAGCAGTACTTC
>.|.|TRBJ1-6|TRBV5-1|15
CASSLVGGGNSPLHF
TGCGCCAGCAGCTTAGTCGGGGGTGGTAATTCACCCCTCCACTTT
>.|.|TRBJ2-7|TRBV5-6|13
CASSLRVSYEQYF
TGTGCCAGCAGCTTGCGGGTCTCCTACGAGCAGTACTTC
>.|TRBD1|TRBJ2-5|TRBV28|14
CASSWDSGQETQYF
TGTGCCAGCAGTTGGGACAGCGGACAAGAGACCCAGTACTTC
>.|.|TRBJ2-3|TRBV9|14
CASSARDFTDTQYF
TGTGCCAGCAGCGCCCGGGACTTCACAGATACGCAGTATTTT
>.|.|TRBJ1-2|TRBV6-1|13
CASSEGATVGYTF
TGTGCCAGCAGTGAAGGAGCTACAGTTGGCTACACCTTC
>.|TRBD2|TRBJ2-3|TRBV9|16
CASSILLAGGPDTQYF
TGTGCCAGCAGCATACTCCTAGCGGGAGGGCCAGATACGCAGTATTTT
>.|.|TRBJ2-3|TRBV5-4|13
CASSGGAGDTQYF
TGTGCCAGCAGCGGTGGGGCTGGAGATACGCAGTATTTT
>.|.|TRBJ2-1|TRBV6-1|13
CASSDLGRNEQFF
TGTGCCAGCAGTGATTTGGGGCGCAATGAGCAGTTCTTC
>.|.|TRBJ2-7|TRBV5-4|11
CASSSSYEQYF
TGTGCCAGCAGCTCCTCCTACGAGCAGTACTTC
>.|TRBD1|TRBJ2-2|TRBV4-1|16
CASSSLDRGGTGELFF
TGCGCCAGCAGCTCCCTCGACAGGGGCGGCACCGGGGAGCTGTTTTTT
>.|.|TRBJ2-4|TRBV5-6|13
CASSGGIRNIQYF
TGTGCCAGCAGCGGGGGAATACGGAACATTCAGTACTTC
>.|TRBD2|TRBJ2-6|TRBV5-1|18
CASSLPSGDYSGANVLTF
TGCGCCAGCAGCTTGCCTAGCGGGGACTACTCTGGGGCCAACGTCCTGACTTTC
>.|.|TRBJ1-4|TRBV18|16
CASSPIGEGGSQKLFF
TGTGCCAGCTCACCAATCGGGGAAGGGGGATCCCAAAAACTGTTTTTT
>.|TRBD1|TRBJ2-5|TRBV27|18
CASSLSFPRTGIEETQYF
TGTGCCAGCAGTTTATCGTTCCCTCGGACAGGGATAGAAGAGACCCAGTACTTC
>.|TRBD2|TRBJ2-5|TRBV5-1|15
CASSRLAGVQETQYF
TGCGCCAGCAGCAGACTAGCGGGGGTACAAGAGACCCAGTACTTC
>.|.|TRBJ1-1|TRBV4-2|15
CASSQEVAVIMDAFF
TGTGCCAGCAGCCAAGAGGTGGCAGTTATTATGGATGCTTTCTTT
>.|.|TRBJ2-5|TRBV4-1|14
CASSLEGNGETQYF
TGCGCCAGCAGCCTTGAAGGGAACGGAGAGACCCAGTACTTC
>.|.|TRBJ2-5|TRBV28|18
CASSLYQYDQGGGETQYF
TGTGCCAGCAGTTTATACCAATATGACCAGGGGGGAGGGGAGACCCAGTACTTC
>.|.|TRBJ1-1|TRBV10-3|14
CAIKQQGRYTEAFF
TGTGCCATCAAACAACAGGGAAGATACACTGAAGCTTTCTTT
>.|TRBD1|TRBJ2-7|TRBV7-2|12
CASSRQGREQYF
TGTGCCAGCAGCCGACAGGGGCGGGAGCAGTACTTC
>.|TRBD2|TRBJ2-7|TRBV7-2|14
CASSPGLAGYEQYF
TGTGCCAGCAGCCCGGGACTAGCGGGCTACGAGCAGTACTTC
>.|.|TRBJ1-5|TRBV19|12
CASSRTNQPQHF
TGTGCCAGTTCCCGGACCAATCAGCCCCAGCATTTT
>.|.|TRBJ2-4|TRBV5-8|13
CASANLAKNIQYF
TGTGCCAGCGCCAATTTAGCCAAAAACATTCAGTACTTC
>.|.|TRBJ2-7|TRBV19|13
CASSVESGKRQYF
TGTGCCAGTAGTGTCGAGTCGGGGAAAAGGCAGTACTTC
>.|.|TRBJ1-1|TRBV7-9|13
CASSLGISTEAFF
TGTGCCAGCAGCCTGGGGATCAGCACTGAAGCTTTCTTT
>.|.|TRBJ2-7|TRBV6-6|18
CASSPGPVGQLHTYEQYF
TGTGCCAGCAGTCCCGGCCCCGTAGGACAGCTACATACCTACGAGCAGTACTTC
>.|.|TRBJ2-2|TRBV6-5|15
CASIAGALNTGELFF
TGTGCCAGCATTGCGGGGGCCTTGAACACCGGGGAGCTGTTTTTT
>.|TRBD1|TRBJ2-2|TRBV28|15
CASSPRTGFAGELFF
TGTGCCAGCAGTCCCCGGACAGGGTTCGCCGGGGAGCTGTTTTTT
>.|.|TRBJ1-6|TRBV12-3/TRBV12-4|12
CASRNINSPLHF
TGTGCCAGCAGAAACATCAATTCACCCCTCCACTTT
>.|.|TRBJ1-1|TRBV7-9|11
CASSFEGEAFF
TGTGCCAGCAGCTTCGAGGGAGAAGCTTTCTTT
>.|.|TRBJ2-1|TRBV20-1|13
CSASRLLSNEQFF
TGCAGTGCCAGTAGACTTTTATCAAATGAGCAGTTCTTC
>.|TRBD1|TRBJ2-7|TRBV19|14
CASSSRDSSYEQYF
TGTGCCAGTAGTTCCCGGGACAGCTCCTACGAGCAGTACTTC
>few|.|TRBJ1-6|TRBV6-2/TRBV6-3|11
CASSPRGPLHF
TGTGCCAGCAGCCCGCGGGGGCCCCTCCACTTT
>.|.|TRBJ2-2|TRBV7-3|15
CASRESTANTGELFF
TGTGCCAGCAGGGAATCAACAGCGAACACCGGGGAGCTGTTTTTT